Presented here are 31 T cell receptor beta chains from one specimen sequenced in a study of cytomegalovirus exposure and HLA in healthy donors. The repertoire was sequenced with immunoSEQ multiplex PCR; TCRdb's copy has only in-frame clones and lacks some. The sample consists of about 160,000 clones, roughly 90% of them appearing once. The sample taken for sequencing was PBMCs. These TCRs come from a woman in her twenties or thirties in good health and CMV-seronegative.

The chain has TRBV6-1 and TRBJ2-7; D gene uncertain. CDR1 MNHNS and CDR2 SASEGT come from the germline V gene. This CDR3 has 12 residues. V lost 8 bases and J 4 bases, leaving 12 bases between the germline ends. The CDR3 here is CASLAGRYEQYF. The CDR3 DNA reads TGTGCCAGCCTGGCAGGACGGTACGAGCAGTACTTC.

This clone was counted at least ten times. The chain uses TRBV18 and TRBJ2-5; a weak D match, TRBD2 (5 bases). Germline V gene data show CDR1 as KGHSH and CDR2 as LQKENI. This CDR3 spans 14 amino acids. Trimming stripped 4 bases from V and 1 base from J, with 10 bases between. The CDR3 DNA reads as TGTGCCAGCTCACTATCGGGGTTCCAAGAGACCCAGTACTTC. It encodes CASSLSGFQETQYF.

This clone has only one observation. The genes are TRBV18 and TRBJ2-7; TRBD1 agrees at 8 bases. The germline V gene has CDR1 KGHSH and CDR2 LQKENI. The V gene end was trimmed by 4 bases and the J gene end by 3 bases; junction bases not matched to a gene: 8. The CDR3 extends over 15 amino acids. CDR3 nucleotide sequence: TGTGCCAGCTCACAACCGGACACAGGGGGCTACGAGCAGTACTTC. Translation gives CASSQPDTGGYEQYF.

This clone appeared once. The V and J genes are TRBV6-1 and TRBJ1-3; 8 bases are shared with TRBD1. V dropped 3 bases and J dropped 11; count of bases not matched to a gene: 18. Germline CDR1 is MNHNS and CDR2 is SASEGT. The CDR3 contains 17 residues. The CDR3: CASSDLFGQGLLAPIYF. In DNA form, the CDR3 reads TGTGCCAGCAGTGATCTTTTCGGACAGGGCCTCCTAGCCCCCATATATTTT.

The J gene is TRBJ2-1, the V gene TRBV6-5; TRBD2 agrees at 9 bases. Germline assignment: CDR1 MNHEY and CDR2 SVGAGI. The V and J ends lost 6 bases and 11 bases, in that order; junction bases with no gene match: 11. The CDR3 has 14 amino acids. CDR3 nucleotide sequence: TGTGCCAGCAGAGGCGCTGGACTAGCGCCCCAGCAGTTCTTC. Its translation: CASRGAGLAPQQFF.

This sequence joins TRBV6-6 and TRBJ2-2; 7 bases align to TRBD2. With V trimmed by 5 bases and J by 4 bases, 7 bases remained unmatched. The CDR3 extends over 15 amino acids. Germline CDR1 MNHNY, CDR2 SVGAGI (reference sequence). The chain's CDR3 is CASSALGGGTGELFF. The CDR3 DNA is TGTGCCAGCAGTGCCTTGGGGGGGGGCACCGGGGAGCTGTTTTTT.

This clone ranks as medium-sized (0.01 to 0.1%). The chain recombines TRBV2 with TRBJ2-3, with D possibly being TRBD2 (5 bases). The V gene lost 7 bases and the J gene lost 3 bases, with 20 bases spanning the gap. CDR1 is SNHLY, CDR2 FYNNEI, per germline. The CDR3 is 16 amino acids. The CDR3 loop reads CASTGPSRKLTDTQYF. The CDR3 nucleotides are TGTGCCAGCACCGGGCCTAGCCGAAAATTAACAGATACGCAGTATTTT.

V gene TRBV7-2 combines with J gene TRBJ2-3, with D uncertain. The V and J ends lost 0 bases and 1 base respectively, with 5 bases between them. The CDR3 extends over 14 amino acids. Germline assignment: CDR1 SGHTA and CDR2 FQGNSA. The CDR3 DNA reads as TGTGCCAGCAGCTTAGCCATGGGCACAGATACGCAGTATTTT. It encodes CASSLAMGTDTQYF.

The chain couples TRBV2 to TRBJ2-2; 10 bases align to TRBD2. The junction had 6 bases not matched to a gene; V was cut back by 3 bases and J by 5 bases. Germline V gene sequence: CDR1 SNHLY, CDR2 FYNNEI. The CDR3 spans 16 residues. The DNA of the CDR3 is TGTGCCAGCAGTGATGGGCTAGCGGGAGTAACCGGGGAGCTGTTTTTT. Translation: CASSDGLAGVTGELFF.

The J gene is TRBJ1-1, the V gene TRBV4-3, with D perhaps matching TRBD1 (6 bases). The CDR3 has 13 residues. V lost 3 bases and J 4 bases, leaving 9 bases between the germline ends. CDR1 LGHNA and CDR2 YSLEER come from the germline V gene. As DNA, the CDR3 is TGCGCCAGCAGCCAGAGACAGGTCACTGAAGCTTTCTTT. Amino acid sequence: CASSQRQVTEAFF.

This clone was seen just once. The rearrangement links TRBV11-1 to TRBJ2-1, with TRBD2 identical over 8 bases. The V gene's germline CDR1 is SGHAT and CDR2 FQDESV (reference sequence). CDR3 length equals 15 residues. Trimming removed 6 bases from V and 2 bases from J; junction bases left unmatched: 6. CDR3 nucleotides: TGTGCCAGCAGAACACGGGGGGGCCCCTACAATGAGCAGTTCTTC. Translating gives CASRTRGGPYNEQFF.

The chain joins TRBV27 to TRBJ2-3; a possible D gene is TRBD2 (6 bases). Germline-derived CDR1 and CDR2 are MNHEY and SMNVEV (reference sequence). V lost 6 bases, J lost 1 base, and 11 bases lay in between. The CDR3 contains 14 residues. CDR3 protein: CASRFASGTDTQYF. The DNA for the CDR3 is TGTGCCAGCAGATTCGCTAGCGGCACAGATACGCAGTATTTT.

The J gene is TRBJ2-7, the V gene TRBV6-1; either TRBD1 or TRBD2 may fit D (5 bases each). Germline CDR1 is MNHNS and CDR2 is SASEGT. The CDR3 has 12 amino acids. Trimming cost V 7 bases and J 1 base, with 8 bases left between them. The CDR3: CASTGASYEQYF. In DNA, the CDR3 is TGTGCCAGCACCGGGGCGTCCTACGAGCAGTACTTC.

The rearrangement uses TRBV5-4 and TRBJ2-7; maybe TRBD1 (6 bases). The CDR3 covers 12 residues. CDR1 and CDR2 (germline): SGHNT, YYREEE (reference sequence). The V end was cut by 4 bases, the J end by 3 bases, with 8 bases between. The CDR3 region has the DNA TGTGCCAGCAGCGTGGACAGCTACGAGCAGTACTTC. Translated, it gives CASSVDSYEQYF.

The chain has TRBV6-5 and TRBJ2-7; D unresolved. V lost 1 base and J lost 0, with 10 bases in between. CDR3 size: 15 residues. Germline CDR1 and CDR2: MNHEY and SVGAGI. DNA for the CDR3: TGTGCCAGCAGTTACTTGGACGCAAGCTCCTACGAGCAGTACTTC. It encodes CASSYLDASSYEQYF.

The chain is built from TRBV7-2 and TRBJ2-2; perhaps TRBD2 as D (6 bases). Germline loops: CDR1 SGHTA, CDR2 FQGNSA. V was shortened by 0 bases and J by 3 bases, with 23 bases between the two germline ends. The CDR3 totals 20 residues. CDR3 bases: TGTGCCAGCAGCTTAGCAGGCCTAGCGAATAAGTGGGGTGACACCGGGGAGCTGTTTTTT. Its protein is CASSLAGLANKWGDTGELFF.

The J gene is TRBJ2-7, the V gene TRBV5-6; 7 nucleotides line up with TRBD2. CDR1 and CDR2 (germline): SGHDT, YYEEEE. The V gene end was trimmed by 4 bases and the J gene end by 0 bases; junction bases not matched to a gene: 13. The CDR3 sequence is 17 residues long. The CDR3 loop is CASSPPPRRENSYEQYF. The DNA of the CDR3 is TGTGCCAGCAGCCCCCCCCCGAGGCGGGAGAACTCCTACGAGCAGTACTTC.

J is TRBJ1-1 and V is TRBV5-6; no definite D call. V lost 0 bases and J 0 bases, leaving 9 bases between the germline ends. The length of the CDR3 is 15 residues. Germline lookup yields CDR1 SGHDT and CDR2 YYEEEE. The CDR3 DNA reads TGTGCCAGCAGCTTGGTTGGGCACATGAACACTGAAGCTTTCTTT. As protein: CASSLVGHMNTEAFF.

This clone was seen more than once but under ten times. V and J are TRBV28 and TRBJ2-7; perhaps TRBD2 as D (6 bases). CDR1 and CDR2 from the germline V gene are MDHEN and SYDVKM. Trimming shortened V by 5 bases and J by 1 base, and 6 bases separated the two germline ends. The CDR3 has 12 amino acids. CDR3 protein: CASSRGSYEQYF. CDR3 bases: TGTGCCAGCAGTCGGGGGTCCTACGAGCAGTACTTC.

This rearrangement joins TRBV19 to TRBJ2-2; 7 bases fit TRBD1. V lost 5 bases and J lost 6; bases outside the gene matches: 6. From germline, CDR1 is LNHDA and CDR2 SQIVND (reference sequence). This CDR3 is 14 amino acids long. CDR3 amino acids: CASSSRGRSGELFF. The CDR3 DNA is TGTGCCAGTAGTTCAAGGGGGCGATCCGGGGAGCTGTTTTTT.

The count of this clone is one. This chain connects TRBV11-2 to TRBJ2-7, with 7 bases that match TRBD1. Looked up from germline, CDR1 is SGHAT and CDR2 is FQNNGV. The CDR3 runs 16 residues. V lost 3 bases, J lost 2 bases, and 10 bases stayed unmatched. Written as DNA, the CDR3 is TGTGCCAGCAGCTTGATCCCGGGACAGCCCACCTACGAGCAGTACTTC. This translates into CASSLIPGQPTYEQYF.

V and J are TRBV19 and TRBJ2-1, with 10 bases aligning to TRBD2. This CDR3 has 15 amino acids. The V gene end was trimmed by 6 bases and the J gene end by 2 bases; junction bases not matched to a gene: 4. CDR1 is LNHDA and CDR2 is SQIVND in the germline V gene (reference sequence). The CDR3 region is CASRGLAPTYNEQFF. The CDR3, as DNA: TGTGCCAGTAGGGGACTAGCGCCGACCTACAATGAGCAGTTCTTC.

The gene calls are TRBV10-2 and TRBJ1-5, with 8 bases aligning to TRBD1. Unmatched junction bases numbered 0, after V lost 4 bases and J lost 4 bases. CDR1 and CDR2 (germline): WSHSY, SAAADI. The CDR3 runs 13 residues. CDR3: CASSGQGNQPQHF. The CDR3 bases are TGCGCCAGCAGTGGACAGGGGAATCAGCCCCAGCATTTT.

This sequence joins TRBV5-5 and TRBJ2-7; a possible D gene is TRBD1 (6 bases). The CDR3 has 15 residues. The germline V and J ends were trimmed by 0 bases and 3 bases, with 13 bases remaining between them. The germline gives CDR1 SGHKS, CDR2 YYEKEE (reference sequence). For the CDR3, the DNA is TGTGCCAGCAGCTTGGTTCAGGGGCTTGTCTACGAGCAGTACTTC. This encodes CASSLVQGLVYEQYF.

The chain combines TRBV18 with TRBJ2-7; 11 bases are a match to TRBD1. The CDR3 length is 16 residues. Germline values: CDR1 KGHSH, CDR2 LQKENI. Losses at the gene ends were 2 bases for V and 3 bases for J; bases not matched to a gene: 6. The CDR3 is CASSPREGQGVYEQYF. The CDR3 region has the DNA TGTGCCAGCTCACCAAGGGAGGGACAGGGGGTCTACGAGCAGTACTTC.

This rearrangement joins TRBV4-3 to TRBJ2-7; perhaps TRBD1 as D (6 bases). Trimming removed 1 base at V and 2 bases at J, with 15 bases between. CDR1 LGHNA and CDR2 YSLEER come from the germline V gene. The CDR3 has 16 amino acids. In nucleotides, the CDR3 is TGCGCCAGCAGCCAAGGAACTCTTGGGGGCCCCTACGAGCAGTACTTC. Its translation: CASSQGTLGGPYEQYF.

This clone has just a few counts. This chain connects TRBV2 to TRBJ2-7, with D perhaps TRBD1 (7 bases). CDR1 and CDR2 (germline): SNHLY, FYNNEI. V was trimmed by 8 bases and J by 7 bases, leaving 18 bases between them. This CDR3 is built from 13 residues. The CDR3 reads CASQGQSGPEQYF. In nucleotides, the CDR3 is TGTGCCAGCCAGGGACAGAGCGGGCCTGAGCAGTACTTC.

The chain is built from TRBV10-3 and TRBJ1-1; D unclear. Trimming removed 3 bases at V and 2 bases at J, with 10 bases between. Germline V gene lookup returns CDR1 ENHRY and CDR2 SYGVKD. The CDR3 extends over 14 amino acids. In DNA, the CDR3 is TGTGCCATCAGTGATCCAGCCCGTAACACTGAAGCTTTCTTT. Amino acids: CAISDPARNTEAFF.

J is TRBJ1-4 and V is TRBV7-2; 9 bases match TRBD1. The CDR3 spans 15 residues. The V segment lost 2 bases and the J segment 8 bases; nucleotides outside the gene matches: 6. The germline V gene has CDR1 SGHTA and CDR2 FQGNSA. The CDR3: CASSLWDREGEKLFF. The CDR3 nucleotides are TGTGCCAGCAGCTTATGGGACAGGGAAGGGGAAAAACTGTTTTTT.

The rearrangement uses TRBV4-1 and TRBJ2-2; 9 bases match TRBD1. CDR3 size: 17 residues. The ends lost 0 bases at V and 8 bases at J; junction bases unmatched: 10. Germline CDR1 is MGHRA and CDR2 is YSYEKL. Here the CDR3 reads CASSQDLGTGSTGELFF. The CDR3 bases are TGCGCCAGCAGCCAAGATCTAGGGACAGGGAGCACTGGGGAGCTGTTTTTT.

The V and J genes are TRBV9 and TRBJ2-3; D is possibly TRBD2 (5 bases). The germline V gene encodes CDR1 SGDLS and CDR2 YYNGEE. The CDR3 runs 15 residues. Between the trimmed V and J ends, which lost 1 base and 1 base, there was a span of 10 bases. As DNA, the CDR3 is TGTGCCAGCAGCGTAAGCGGAAAACGCACAGATACGCAGTATTTT. Residues: CASSVSGKRTDTQYF.